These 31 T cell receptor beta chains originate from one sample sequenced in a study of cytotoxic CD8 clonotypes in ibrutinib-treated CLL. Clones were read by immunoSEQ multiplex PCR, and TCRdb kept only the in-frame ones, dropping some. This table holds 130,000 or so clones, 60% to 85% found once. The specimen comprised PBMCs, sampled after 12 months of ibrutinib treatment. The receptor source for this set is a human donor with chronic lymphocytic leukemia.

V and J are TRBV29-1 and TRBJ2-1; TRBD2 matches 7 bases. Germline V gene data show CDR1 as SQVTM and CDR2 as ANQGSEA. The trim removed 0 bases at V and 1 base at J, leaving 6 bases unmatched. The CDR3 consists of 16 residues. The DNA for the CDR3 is TGCAGCGTTGAAGATAGGGACGGGGGGTCCTACAATGAGCAGTTCTTC. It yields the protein CSVEDRDGGSYNEQFF.

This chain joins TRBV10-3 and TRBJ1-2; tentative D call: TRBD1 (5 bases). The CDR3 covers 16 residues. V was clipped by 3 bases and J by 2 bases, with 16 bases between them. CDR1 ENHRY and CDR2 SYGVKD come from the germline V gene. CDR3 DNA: TGTGCCATCAGTGAAGGTTGGGGACTCGAGAACTATGGCTACACCTTC. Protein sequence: CAISEGWGLENYGYTF.

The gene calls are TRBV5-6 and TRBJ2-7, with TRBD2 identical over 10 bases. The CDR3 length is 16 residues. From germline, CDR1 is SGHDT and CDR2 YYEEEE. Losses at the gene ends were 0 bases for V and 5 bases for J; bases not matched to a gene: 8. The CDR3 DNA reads TGTGCCAGCAGCTTGGCCCTAGCGGGGGTTTTCGACGAGCAGTACTTC. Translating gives CASSLALAGVFDEQYF.

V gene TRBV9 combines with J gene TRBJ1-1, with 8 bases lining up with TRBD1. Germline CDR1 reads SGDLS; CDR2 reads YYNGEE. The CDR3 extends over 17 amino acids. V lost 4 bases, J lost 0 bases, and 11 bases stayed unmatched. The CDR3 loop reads CASSPGPGTGLNTEAFF. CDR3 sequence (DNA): TGTGCCAGCAGCCCAGGTCCCGGGACAGGTTTGAACACTGAAGCTTTCTTT.

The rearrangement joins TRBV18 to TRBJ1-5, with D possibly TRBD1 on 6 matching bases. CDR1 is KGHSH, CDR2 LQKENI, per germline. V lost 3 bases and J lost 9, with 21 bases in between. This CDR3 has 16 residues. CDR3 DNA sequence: TGTGCCAGCTCACCTCCCGGACAGAACCAGCTGGGGCCCCAGCATTTT. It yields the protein CASSPPGQNQLGPQHF.

CDR3 sequence: CASSLMPEAEKLFF. The CDR3 DNA is TGCGCCAGCAGCTTGATGCCCGAGGCAGAAAAACTGTTTTTT. The chain employs TRBV5-1 and TRBJ1-4; D unresolved. Trimming took off 1 base at V and 8 bases at J, with 12 bases between the two ends. From germline, CDR1 is SGHRS and CDR2 YFSETQ. The CDR3 has 14 amino acids.

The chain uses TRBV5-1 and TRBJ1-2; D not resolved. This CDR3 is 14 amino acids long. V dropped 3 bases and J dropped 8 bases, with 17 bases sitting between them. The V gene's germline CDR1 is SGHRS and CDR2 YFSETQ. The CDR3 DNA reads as TGCGCCAGCAGCTCACGGGGTACGGACCGGGGCTACACCTTC. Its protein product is CASSSRGTDRGYTF.

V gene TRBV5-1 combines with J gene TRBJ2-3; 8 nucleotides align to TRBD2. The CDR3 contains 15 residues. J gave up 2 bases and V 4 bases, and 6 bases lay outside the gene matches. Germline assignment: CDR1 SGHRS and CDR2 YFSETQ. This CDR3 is CASSPRGASTDTQYF. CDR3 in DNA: TGCGCCAGCAGCCCGCGGGGGGCCTCCACAGATACGCAGTATTTT.

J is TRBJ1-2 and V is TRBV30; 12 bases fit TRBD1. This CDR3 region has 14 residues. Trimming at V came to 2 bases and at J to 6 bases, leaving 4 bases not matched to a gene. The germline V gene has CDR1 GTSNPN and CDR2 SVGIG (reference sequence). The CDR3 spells CAWSKGQGADGYTF. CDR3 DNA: TGTGCCTGGAGTAAGGGACAGGGGGCCGATGGCTACACCTTC.

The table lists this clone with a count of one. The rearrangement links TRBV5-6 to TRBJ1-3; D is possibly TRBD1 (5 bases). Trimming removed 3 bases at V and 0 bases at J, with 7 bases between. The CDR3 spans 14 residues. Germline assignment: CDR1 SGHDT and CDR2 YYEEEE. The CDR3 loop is CASSYRNSGNTIYF. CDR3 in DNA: TGTGCCAGCAGCTACAGGAACTCTGGAAACACCATATATTTT.

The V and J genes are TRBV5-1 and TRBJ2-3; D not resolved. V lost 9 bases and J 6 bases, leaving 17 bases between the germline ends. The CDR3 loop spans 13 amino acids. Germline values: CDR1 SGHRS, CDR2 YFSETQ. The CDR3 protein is CATHSAPGDTQYF. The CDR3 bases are TGCGCCACCCACTCAGCACCTGGGGATACGCAGTATTTT.

CDR3 residues: CASSLRYSGYGYTF. As DNA, the CDR3 is TGTGCCAGCAGCCTCCGCTATTCAGGGTATGGCTACACCTTC. V and J are TRBV5-8 and TRBJ1-2; a weak D match, TRBD1 (5 bases). The ends were cut back, 4 bases at V and 5 bases at J, with 15 bases in the middle. Per germline, CDR1 SGHTS and CDR2 YDEGEE. This CDR3 contains 14 residues.

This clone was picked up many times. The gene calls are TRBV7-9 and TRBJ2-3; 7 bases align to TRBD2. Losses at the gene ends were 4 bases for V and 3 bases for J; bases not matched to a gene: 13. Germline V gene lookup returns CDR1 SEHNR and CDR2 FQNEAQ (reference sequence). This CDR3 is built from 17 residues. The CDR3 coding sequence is TGTGCCAGCAGCTACCTAGCCGGAGCTAGCGGAACAGATACGCAGTATTTT. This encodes CASSYLAGASGTDTQYF.

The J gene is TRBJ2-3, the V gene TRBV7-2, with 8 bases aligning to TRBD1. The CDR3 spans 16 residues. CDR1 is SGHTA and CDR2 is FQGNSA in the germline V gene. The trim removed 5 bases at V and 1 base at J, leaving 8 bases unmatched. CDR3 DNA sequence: TGTGCCAGCAGCACCAACAGGGGGTCGGGCACAGATACGCAGTATTTT. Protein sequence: CASSTNRGSGTDTQYF.

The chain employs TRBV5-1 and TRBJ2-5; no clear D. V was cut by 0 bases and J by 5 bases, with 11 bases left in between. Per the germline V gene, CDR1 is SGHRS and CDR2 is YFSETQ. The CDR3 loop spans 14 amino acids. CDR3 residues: CASSLGSAKETQYF. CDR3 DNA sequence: TGCGCCAGCAGCTTGGGCTCGGCGAAGGAGACCCAGTACTTC. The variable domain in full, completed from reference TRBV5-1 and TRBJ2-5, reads KAGVTQTPRYLIKTRGQQVTLSCSPISGHRSVSWYQQTPGQGLQFLFEYFSETQRNKGNFPGRFSGRQFSNSRSEMNVSTLELGDSALYLCASSLGSAKETQYFGPGTRLLVL.

The CDR3 DNA sequence: TGTGCCAGCAGTTACGACAGGTACGAGCAGTACTTC. Its protein product is CASSYDRYEQYF. V usage is TRBV6-6 and J usage is TRBJ2-7; D may be TRBD1 (6 bases). The CDR3 covers 12 residues. Germline CDR1 is MNHNY and CDR2 is SVGAGI (reference sequence). The V end was cut by 2 bases, the J end by 4 bases, with 6 bases between.

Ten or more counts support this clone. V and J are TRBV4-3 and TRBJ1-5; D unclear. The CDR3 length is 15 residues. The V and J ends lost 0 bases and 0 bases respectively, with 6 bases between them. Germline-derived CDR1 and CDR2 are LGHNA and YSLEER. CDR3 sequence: CASSQDMNSNQPQHF. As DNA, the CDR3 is TGCGCCAGCAGCCAAGACATGAATAGCAATCAGCCCCAGCATTTT.

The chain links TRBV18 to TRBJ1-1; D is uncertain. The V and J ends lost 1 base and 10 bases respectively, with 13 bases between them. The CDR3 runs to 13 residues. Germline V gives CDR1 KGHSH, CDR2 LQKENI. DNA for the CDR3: TGTGCCAGCTCACCACAAAACCGAAAGGGAGCTTTCTTT. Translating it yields CASSPQNRKGAFF.

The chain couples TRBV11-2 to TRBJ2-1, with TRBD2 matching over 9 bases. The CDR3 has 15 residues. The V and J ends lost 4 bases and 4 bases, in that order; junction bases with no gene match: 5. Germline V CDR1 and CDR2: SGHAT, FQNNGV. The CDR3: CASSYIAGVYNEQFF. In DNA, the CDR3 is TGTGCCAGCAGCTATATAGCGGGGGTATACAATGAGCAGTTCTTC.

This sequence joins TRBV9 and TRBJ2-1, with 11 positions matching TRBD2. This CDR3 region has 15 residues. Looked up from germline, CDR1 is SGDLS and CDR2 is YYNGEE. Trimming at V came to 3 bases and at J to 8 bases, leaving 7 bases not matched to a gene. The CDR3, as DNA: TGTGCCAGCAGCGCCGGGACTAGCGGTACTCATGAGCAGTTCTTC. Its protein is CASSAGTSGTHEQFF. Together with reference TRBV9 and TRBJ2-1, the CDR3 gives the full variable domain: DSGVTQTPKHLITATGQRVTLRCSPRSGDLSVYWYQQSLDQGLQFLIQYYNGEERAKGNILERFSAQQFPDLHSELNLSSLELGDSALYFCASSAGTSGTHEQFFGPGTRLTVL.

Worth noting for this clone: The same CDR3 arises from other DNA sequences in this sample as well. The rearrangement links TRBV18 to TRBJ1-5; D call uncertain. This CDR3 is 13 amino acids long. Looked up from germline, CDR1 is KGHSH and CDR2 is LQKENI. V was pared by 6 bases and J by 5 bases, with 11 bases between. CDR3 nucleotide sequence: TGTGCCAGCTCCCCCGGGAGGGATCAGCCCCAGCATTTT. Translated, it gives CASSPGRDQPQHF.

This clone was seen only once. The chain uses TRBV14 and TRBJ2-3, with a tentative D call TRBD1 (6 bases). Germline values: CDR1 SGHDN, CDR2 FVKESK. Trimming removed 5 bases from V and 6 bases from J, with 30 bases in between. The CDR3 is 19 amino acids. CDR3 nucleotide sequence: TGTGCCAGCAGCTACACATCCGATCGTTTCGAGGGGGTTGCCGATACGCAGTATTTT. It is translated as CASSYTSDRFEGVADTQYF.

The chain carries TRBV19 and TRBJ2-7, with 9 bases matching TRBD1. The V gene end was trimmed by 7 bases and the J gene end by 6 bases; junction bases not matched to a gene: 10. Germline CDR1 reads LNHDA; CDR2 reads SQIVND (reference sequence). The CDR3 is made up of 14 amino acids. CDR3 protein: CASTPGQGSGEQYF. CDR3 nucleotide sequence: TGTGCCAGTACCCCGGGACAGGGATCGGGCGAGCAGTACTTC.

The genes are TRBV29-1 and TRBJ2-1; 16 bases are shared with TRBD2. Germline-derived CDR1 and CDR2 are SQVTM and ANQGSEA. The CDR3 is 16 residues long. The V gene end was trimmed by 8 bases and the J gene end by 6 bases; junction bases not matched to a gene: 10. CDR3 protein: CSLSGLAGGPGNEQFF. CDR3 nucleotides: TGCAGCCTTTCGGGACTAGCGGGGGGGCCGGGCAATGAGCAGTTCTTC.

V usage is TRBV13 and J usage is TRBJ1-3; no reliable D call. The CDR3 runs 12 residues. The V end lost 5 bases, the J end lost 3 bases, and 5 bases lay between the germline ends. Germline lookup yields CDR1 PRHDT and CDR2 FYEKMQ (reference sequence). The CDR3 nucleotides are TGTGCCAGCAGCCCGGATGGAAACACCATATATTTT. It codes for CASSPDGNTIYF.

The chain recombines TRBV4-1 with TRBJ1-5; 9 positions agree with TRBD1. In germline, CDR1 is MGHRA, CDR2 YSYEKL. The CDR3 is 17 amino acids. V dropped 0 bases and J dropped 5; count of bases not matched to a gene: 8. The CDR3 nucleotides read TGCGCCAGCAGCCAAGACGGACAGGGGATAGGGGATCAGCCCCAGCATTTT. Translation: CASSQDGQGIGDQPQHF.

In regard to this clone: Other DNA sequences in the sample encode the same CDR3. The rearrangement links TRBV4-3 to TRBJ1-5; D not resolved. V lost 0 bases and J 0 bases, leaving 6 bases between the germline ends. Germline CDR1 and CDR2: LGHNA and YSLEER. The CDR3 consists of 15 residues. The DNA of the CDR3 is TGCGCCAGCAGCCAAGATGGGAATAGCAATCAGCCCCAGCATTTT. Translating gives CASSQDGNSNQPQHF.

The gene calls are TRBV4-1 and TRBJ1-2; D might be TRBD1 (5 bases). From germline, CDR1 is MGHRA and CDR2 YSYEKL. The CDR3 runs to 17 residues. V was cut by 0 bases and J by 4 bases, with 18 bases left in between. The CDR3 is CASSQDGGFRGLYGYTF. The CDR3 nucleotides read TGCGCCAGCAGCCAAGATGGCGGTTTTAGGGGCCTCTATGGCTACACCTTC.

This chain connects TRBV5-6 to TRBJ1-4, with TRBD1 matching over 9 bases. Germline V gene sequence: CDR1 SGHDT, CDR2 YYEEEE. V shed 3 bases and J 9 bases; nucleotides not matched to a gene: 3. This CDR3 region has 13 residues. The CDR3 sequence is CASSWGQGKKLFF. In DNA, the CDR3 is TGTGCCAGCAGCTGGGGACAGGGTAAAAAACTGTTTTTT.

CDR3 protein: CASSFPGTTNTGELFF. The CDR3 DNA reads TGTGCCAGCAGCTTTCCCGGGACTACCAACACCGGGGAGCTGTTTTTT. V is TRBV7-6 and J is TRBJ2-2; 7 bases align to TRBD2. V dropped 3 bases and J dropped 2; count of bases not matched to a gene: 6. Germline CDR1 is SGHVS and CDR2 is FNYEAQ. This CDR3 spans 16 amino acids.

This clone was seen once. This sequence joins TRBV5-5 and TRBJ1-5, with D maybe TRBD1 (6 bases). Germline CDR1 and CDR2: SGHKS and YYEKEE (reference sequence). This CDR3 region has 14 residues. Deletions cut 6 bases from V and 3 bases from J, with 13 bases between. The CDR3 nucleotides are TGTGCCAGCACCACGTGGGGGCTCAATCAGCCCCAGCATTTT. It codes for CASTTWGLNQPQHF.